Shown below are 15 T cell receptor beta chains from a single sample sequenced in a study of CD4 and CD8 cells across lung adenocarcinoma regions. TCRdb redid the calling of the PCR reads with MiXCR, one entry per CDR3 protein. The top ten clones hold 15% to 20% of a sample with about 3,300 distinct CDR3 sequences, 65% of them seen once. Sequencing was carried out using CD8+ T cells from the margin of a lung tumor. All receptors come from a female donor with lung adenocarcinoma. The CD4 and CD8 labels of this study may be unreliable.

This clonotype was seen a few times. The CDR3 region is CASSAPAEMNTEAFF. CDR3 DNA sequence: TGTGCCAGCAGTGCCCCCGCTGAGATGAACACTGAAGCTTTCTTT. The J gene is TRBJ1-1, the V gene TRBV6-1, with D uncertain. V shed 4 bases and J shed 0 bases, with 12 bases lying between them. The CDR3 has 15 amino acids. CDR1 MNHNS and CDR2 SASEGT come from the germline V gene.

Written as DNA, the CDR3 is TGTGCCGGAAGGGACCGTGCAGGGTACGAGCAGTACTTC. Its protein product is CAGRDRAGYEQYF. The chain couples TRBV6-1 to TRBJ2-5, with D perhaps being TRBD1 or TRBD2 (5 bases each). The closer fit of TRBJ2-7 to the DNA end suggests the J call may be wrong. The CDR3 contains 13 residues. Germline CDR1 reads MNHNS; CDR2 reads SASEGT.

Only a few counts were recorded for this clonotype. The chain combines TRBV7-2 with TRBJ2-5, with 11 positions matching TRBD1. The V gene's germline CDR1 is SGHTA and CDR2 FQGNSA. Trimming took 4 bases from V and 1 from J; bases not matched to a gene: 2. This CDR3 has 15 amino acids. The CDR3 sequence is CASSSDRGPQETQYF. CDR3 bases: TGTGCCAGCAGCTCGGACAGGGGGCCCCAAGAGACCCAGTACTTC.

This clonotype showed up just a few times. V is TRBV6-5 and J is TRBJ2-2; possibly TRBD1 for D (5 bases). CDR3 length: 13 residues. Trimming took off 5 bases at V and 5 bases at J, with 9 bases between the two ends. Germline lookup yields CDR1 MNHEY and CDR2 SVGAGI. In nucleotides, the CDR3 is TGTGCCAGCAGTAACCCAGGGACCGGGGAGCTGTTTTTT. Its translation: CASSNPGTGELFF.

This clonotype was picked up one time. The CDR3 here is CASSLGLAAHTGELFF. CDR3 DNA sequence: TGTGCCAGCAGTTTGGGACTAGCGGCCCACACCGGGGAGCTGTTTTTT. This chain uses TRBV6-5 with TRBJ2-2; 11 bases agree with TRBD2. The CDR3 is made up of 16 amino acids. V trimming: 4 bases; J trimming: 3 bases; junction bases outside the gene matches: 4. The germline CDR1 and CDR2 sequences are MNHEY and SVGAGI.

This clonotype was seen only once. This chain joins TRBV10-3 and TRBJ2-3, with 11 bases lining up with TRBD2. The ends lost 10 bases at V and 3 bases at J; junction bases unmatched: 3. Germline loops: CDR1 ENHRY, CDR2 SYGVKD. CDR3 size: 13 residues. CDR3: CATRTSGTDTQYF. The CDR3 coding sequence is TGTGCCACCCGGACTAGCGGGACAGATACGCAGTATTTT.

The chain couples TRBV12-5 to TRBJ2-1; 12 positions agree with TRBD2. The DNA end lines up better with TRBJ2-5; the J call may be wrong. This CDR3 has 16 residues. Germline CDR1 reads LGHNT; CDR2 reads FRNRAP. CDR3 sequence (DNA): TGTGCTAGTGGCCGTGGACTAGCGGGAACCCAAGAGACCCAGTACTTC. This gives the protein CASGRGLAGTQETQYF.

This clonotype was observed a single time. The chain combines TRBV6-1 with TRBJ1-2; 7 bases match TRBD1. CDR1 and CDR2 from the germline V gene are MNHNS and SASEGT. The CDR3 has 15 amino acids. V was pared by 0 bases and J by 8 bases, with 9 bases of the junction left unmatched. CDR3 DNA sequence: TGTGCCAGCAGTGAAGCAAGACAGGGAGAGGGGGGCTACACCTTC. Its protein product is CASSEARQGEGGYTF.

A few counts support this clonotype. The rearrangement links TRBV6-1 to TRBJ2-1; 7 bases are a match to TRBD2. Trimming cost V 2 bases and J 4 bases; bases outside gene matches: 8. This CDR3 region has 16 residues. The germline V gene encodes CDR1 MNHNS and CDR2 SASEGT. The chain's CDR3 is CASSELGGGPYNEQFF. For the CDR3, the DNA is TGTGCCAGCAGTGAACTGGGGGGAGGGCCGTACAATGAGCAGTTCTTC.

This rearrangement joins TRBV7-2 to TRBJ2-3, with TRBD1 matching over 12 bases. With 6 bases clipped from V and 4 bases from J, the junction kept 5 bases outside the gene matches. Germline V CDR1 and CDR2: SGHTA, FQGNSA. The length of the CDR3 is 15 residues. DNA of the CDR3: TGTGCCAGCAGACGCGGGACAGGGGGCGCAGATACGCAGTATTTT. Encoded protein: CASRRGTGGADTQYF.

The chain joins TRBV10-1 to TRBJ2-5; D could derive from TRBD1 or TRBD2 (5 bases each). The J call is doubtful: the DNA matches TRBJ2-7 better. The CDR3 consists of 14 residues. Germline V lookup: CDR1 WNHNN, CDR2 SYGVQD (reference sequence). CDR3 bases: TGCGCCAGCAGTGGAGCAGGGAGCGACTACGAGCAGTACTTC. It is translated as CASSGAGSDYEQYF.

V usage is TRBV3-1 and J usage is TRBJ2-2; D is unresolved. V shed 3 bases and J shed 8 bases, with 10 bases lying between them. Germline CDR1 is LGHDT and CDR2 is YNNKEL (reference sequence). The CDR3 consists of 13 residues. The CDR3: CASSQNLGGELFF. CDR3 DNA sequence: TGTGCCAGCAGCCAGAACCTAGGGGGGGAGCTGTTTTTT. Together with reference TRBV3-1 and TRBJ2-2, the CDR3 gives the full variable domain: DTAVSQTPKYLVTQMGNDKSIKCEQNLGHDTMYWYKQDSKKFLKIMFSYNNKELIINETVPNRFSPKSPDKAHLNLHINSLELGDSAVYFCASSQNLGGELFFGEGSRLTVL.

Of note for this clonotype: At one of its ends the junction is not consistent with the germline gene, which may arise from a read error. This chain uses TRBV3-1 with TRBJ2-5, with 9 positions matching TRBD2. Germline CDR1 is LGHDT and CDR2 is YNNKEL (reference sequence). The CDR3 contains 17 residues. Here the CDR3 DNA reads TGTGCCAGCAGCGAGGGGCGGGGGGGCCGTGACACAGAGACGCAGTACTTC. Translation: CASSEGRGGRDTETQYF.

The chain recombines TRBV7-2 with TRBJ2-4; D is possibly TRBD2 (5 bases). The J call may be faulty, since TRBJ2-1 better matches the DNA end. The CDR3 spans 14 residues. From germline, CDR1 is SGHTA and CDR2 FQGNSA. The CDR3 protein is CASSLYGNSETQFF. The CDR3 nucleotides read TGTGCCAGCAGCTTATACGGGAACTCTGAGACCCAGTTCTTC.

In regard to this clonotype: One end of the junction is discordant with germline, which a read error may explain. The V gene is TRBV6-4, the J gene TRBJ2-5, with TRBD2 identical over 8 bases. The CDR3 runs 16 residues. Germline values: CDR1 MRHNA, CDR2 SNTAGT. The CDR3 DNA is TGTGCCAGCGGGGGGAGCGGGGGCGGGGCCCAGGAGACCCAGTATTTC. Protein product: CASGGSGGGAQETQYF.